This T cell receptor (beta chain) was obtained from a study of HIV-infected children after antiretroviral therapy interruption. The treatment: PENTA 11 planned treatment interruption arm or continuous ART arm. Germline assignment: CDR1 ENHRY and CDR2 SYGVKD. This CDR3 region has 14 residues. The V end was cut by 6 bases, the J end by 2 bases, with 12 bases between. Unique molecular identifiers were included in an RNA-based 3' RACE TCR library. TCRdb recomputed calls from the 3' RACE reads with MiXCR, one row per CDR3 protein. The profile shows more than 40,000 distinct CDR3 sequences, around 4% of them singletons. The sample holds a few counts of this clonotype.

The TCR sequence derives from a pool of human donors with HIV. This sequence joins TRBV10-3 and TRBJ2-3; D not certain. This material consisted of CD45RA+ CD4+ T cells from PBMCs, pooled from several time points, taken from a donor given antiretroviral therapy, either interrupted or continuous. Subset reported: naive CD4+ CD45RA+ CD45RO- T cells. CDR3 nucleotide sequence: TGTGCCATCAGCAGGACGGAATACACAGATACGCAGTATTTT. It is translated as CAISRTEYTDTQYF.